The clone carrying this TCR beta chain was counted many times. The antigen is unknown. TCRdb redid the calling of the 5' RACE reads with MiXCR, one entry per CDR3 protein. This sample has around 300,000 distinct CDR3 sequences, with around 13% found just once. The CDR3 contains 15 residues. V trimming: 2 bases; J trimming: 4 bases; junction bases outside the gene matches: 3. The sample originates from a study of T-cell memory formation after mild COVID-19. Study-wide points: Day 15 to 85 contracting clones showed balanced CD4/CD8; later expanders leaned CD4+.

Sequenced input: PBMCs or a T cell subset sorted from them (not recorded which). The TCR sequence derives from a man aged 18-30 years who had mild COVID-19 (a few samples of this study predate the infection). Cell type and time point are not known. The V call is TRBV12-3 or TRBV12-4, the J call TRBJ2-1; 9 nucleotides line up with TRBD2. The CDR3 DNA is TGTGCCAGCAGTTTAAGGCTAGCGGGATACAATGAGCAGTTCTTC. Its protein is CASSLRLAGYNEQFF.